The 9 T cell receptor beta chains given below trace back to one sample, sequenced in a study of somatic mutations in cytotoxic T cells in rheumatoid arthritis. The table came from immunoSEQ multiplex PCR; TCRdb's copy has only in-frame clones and leaves some out. The sample holds 13,000 to 15,000 clones, 82% seen once. The sample taken for sequencing was CD8+ T cells sorted from blood. The receptor source for this set is an adult with rheumatoid arthritis.

This clone has just one count. V and J are TRBV28 and TRBJ2-1, with 14 bases fitting TRBD2. CDR1 is MDHEN, CDR2 SYDVKM, per germline. This CDR3 comprises 18 residues. After removal of 7 bases from V and 3 bases from J, the junction contained 11 bases not matched to a gene. CDR3: CASNRPGLAGAGYNEQFF. In nucleotides, the CDR3 is TGTGCCAGCAACCGACCGGGACTAGCGGGAGCTGGCTACAATGAGCAGTTCTTC.

The rearrangement uses TRBV9 and TRBJ1-2; 12 bases are a match to TRBD1. In germline, CDR1 is SGDLS, CDR2 YYNGEE. The J segment lost 4 bases and the V segment lost 4 bases, leaving 17 bases of the junction unmatched. The CDR3 contains 19 residues. The CDR3 DNA reads as TGTGCCAGCAGCCCCGTCAACCGGGACAGGGGGCTAAAGGGCTATGGCTACACCTTC. Protein product: CASSPVNRDRGLKGYGYTF.

The V call is TRBV7-9, the J call TRBJ1-1, with no clear D. CDR3 length: 14 amino acids. Trimming took off 4 bases at V and 4 bases at J, with 13 bases between the two ends. Per the germline V gene, CDR1 is SEHNR and CDR2 is FQNEAQ (reference sequence). In DNA form, the CDR3 reads TGTGCCAGCAGCTCCGCAAGGACGGTCACTGAAGCTTTCTTT. Protein product: CASSSARTVTEAFF.

This clone was observed a few times. Other nucleotide sequences from this sample produce the same CDR3. The chain combines TRBV6-5 with TRBJ1-4; no definite D call. Germline CDR1 MNHEY, CDR2 SVGAGI. V was pared by 0 bases and J by 6 bases, with 8 bases between. This CDR3 comprises 14 residues. Written as DNA, the CDR3 is TGTGCCAGCAGTTACTCGAGGGCAGATGAAAAACTGTTTTTT. This translates into CASSYSRADEKLFF.

The chain carries TRBV13 and TRBJ1-1; 7 bases agree with TRBD1. Germline-derived CDR1 and CDR2 are PRHDT and FYEKMQ (reference sequence). Trimming at V came to 5 bases and at J to 4 bases, leaving 16 bases not matched to a gene. This CDR3 is built from 17 residues. This CDR3 reads CASSPRGETGLATEAFF. CDR3 nucleotide sequence: TGTGCCAGCAGCCCTAGGGGGGAGACAGGGTTGGCCACTGAAGCTTTCTTT.

The chain recombines TRBV28 with TRBJ2-3, with D possibly matching TRBD1 (5 bases). CDR1 is MDHEN and CDR2 is SYDVKM in the germline V gene. V lost 3 bases and J lost 3, with 10 bases in between. This CDR3 is built from 14 residues. The CDR3 DNA sequence: TGTGCCAGCAGTTTTGTAGCAGGGACAGATACGCAGTATTTT. This gives the protein CASSFVAGTDTQYF.

This chain connects TRBV4-1 to TRBJ2-5; D uncertain. The germline gives CDR1 MGHRA, CDR2 YSYEKL. The CDR3 is 18 amino acids. Trimming cost V 2 bases and J 2 bases, with 21 bases left between them. CDR3: CASSQSYPPRLVQETQYF. CDR3 bases: TGCGCCAGCAGCCAATCCTACCCCCCCAGGCTAGTTCAAGAGACCCAGTACTTC.

The genes are TRBV6-5 and TRBJ2-1; TRBD2 aligns across 13 bases. This CDR3 has 14 residues. Germline trimming cut 7 bases from V and 9 bases from J; bases unmatched to any gene: 6. Germline values: CDR1 MNHEY, CDR2 SVGAGI. In DNA, the CDR3 is TGTGCCAGCAACGTACTAGCGGGAGGGCCTGAGCAGTTCTTC. Translating gives CASNVLAGGPEQFF.

The chain employs TRBV28 and TRBJ2-7; D remains unclear. Deletions cut 7 bases from V and 4 bases from J, with 8 bases between. Germline V lookup: CDR1 MDHEN, CDR2 SYDVKM. This CDR3 contains 11 residues. CDR3 in amino acids: CASKAGYEQYF. The CDR3 coding sequence is TGTGCCAGCAAAGCTGGATACGAGCAGTACTTC. The complete variable domain, with remaining parts taken from reference TRBV28 and TRBJ2-7, reads DVKVTQSSRYLVKRTGEKVFLECVQDMDHENMFWYRQDPGLGLRLIYFSYDVKMKEKGDIPEGYSVSREKKERFSLILESASTNQTSMYLCASKAGYEQYFGPGTRLTVT.